This record looks at one T cell receptor (beta chain) sequence and its context. The antigen is unknown. The CDR3 runs 15 residues. V shed 3 bases, J shed 1 base, and the junction held 4 bases outside the gene matches. Germline CDR1 and CDR2: KGHSH and LQKENI. Primers included in the PCR were 60 Vbeta and 13 Jbeta primers. Measured with immunoSEQ multiplex PCR; TCRdb has only the in-frame clones, and not every one. The table has tens of thousands of clones, roughly 89% seen once. The data originate from a study of cytomegalovirus exposure and HLA in healthy donors. Study observations and caveats: Earlier analysis yielded a pattern in which most TCR beta V segments were productive about 90% or about 30% of the time. Later work showed greater clonal expansion in HLA-associated TCR beta chains than in equally common others. Within the data, a cluster of highly shared sequence variants was likely a sequencing artifact.

The rearrangement uses TRBV18 and TRBJ2-3; 7 nucleotides agree with TRBD2. Material for sequencing was PBMCs. The receptor's source is a boy between 5 and 17 years old in good health and CMV-seronegative. Written as DNA, the CDR3 is TGTGCCAGCTCACCGAGAACTAGCGGCACAGATACGCAGTATTTT. It codes for CASSPRTSGTDTQYF.